These 2 T cell receptor beta chains share one sample of origin, sequenced in a study of CD8 T cells in ankylosing spondylitis. Study-level findings and limits: Characteristic of ankylosing spondylitis blood, it appeared, was a TCR beta motif comprising several highly homologous variants.

TCRdb re-analysed the 5' RACE reads in MiXCR, keeping a single row per CDR3 protein. The repertoire holds over 200,000 distinct CDR3 sequences, with around 16% as singletons. These receptors' targets are unknown. The sample taken for sequencing was blood, either unsorted or a sorted T cell fraction (not recorded which). The receptor source for this set is a male donor with ankylosing spondylitis.

V is TRBV7-9 and J is TRBJ2-3, with a weak D call TRBD2 (5 bases). The CDR3 spans 13 residues. Germline CDR1 is SEHNR and CDR2 is FQNEAQ (reference sequence). The germline V and J ends were trimmed by 1 base and 7 bases, with 9 bases remaining between them. CDR3 nucleotides: TGTGCCAGCAGCTTAGAGGAGGATTATACGCAGTATTTT. This gives the protein CASSLEEDYTQYF.

The gene calls are TRBV6-1 and TRBJ2-1; possible D gene TRBD2, 5 bases. V dropped 8 bases and J dropped 5 bases, with 13 bases sitting between them. CDR1 and CDR2 from the germline V gene are MNHNS and SASEGT. The CDR3 has 13 amino acids. CDR3 sequence reads: CASSGGGHNEQFF. The DNA for the CDR3 is TGTGCCAGCTCAGGTGGCGGGCACAATGAGCAGTTCTTC.